The 15 T cell receptor beta chains in this list originate from one sample, sequenced in a study of shared clonotypes between healthy human individuals. Naive CD8 populations comprised CD45RO-negative cells positively selected for CCR7, excluding terminally differentiated effector memory CD45RA+ cells. Method: immunoSEQ multiplex PCR; TCRdb's copy keeps in-frame clones and lacks some. This sample has some 1,900,000 clones; approximately 95% occur once, and the top ten carry more than 0.9%. Specimen: naive CD8+ T cells sorted from blood. These receptors all stem from a man aged 18 to 35 in good health.

The CDR3 bases are TGTGCCAGCAGCTCGTCGGACGGCGATACGCAGTATTTT. This encodes CASSSSDGDTQYF. V usage is TRBV5-6 and J usage is TRBJ2-3; D not certain. Germline CDR1 SGHDT, CDR2 YYEEEE. Trimming stripped 3 bases from V and 6 bases from J, with 11 bases between. The CDR3 extends over 13 amino acids.

The chain uses TRBV12-5 and TRBJ2-5; 11 bases line up with TRBD1. Germline-derived CDR1 and CDR2 are LGHNT and FRNRAP. V was clipped by 4 bases and J by 2 bases; unmatched bases: 24. CDR3 length equals 22 residues. CDR3 sequence: CASGSEKRDRGIPIGLQETQYF. CDR3 bases: TGTGCTAGTGGTTCGGAAAAACGGGACAGGGGGATCCCTATAGGCCTACAAGAGACCCAGTACTTC.

The rearrangement joins TRBV4-1 to TRBJ2-5; no firm D call. The germline V gene has CDR1 MGHRA and CDR2 YSYEKL. V was cut by 0 bases and J by 1 base, with 6 bases left in between. The CDR3 runs to 14 residues. The CDR3 sequence: CASSQDRTQETQYF. The CDR3 nucleotides are TGCGCCAGCAGCCAAGACAGGACCCAAGAGACCCAGTACTTC.

A note on this clone: Other DNA sequences of this sample code for an identical CDR3. DNA of the CDR3: TGTGCCAGCAGCTGGGACAGGGGGTCTTACGAGCAGTACTTC. It encodes CASSWDRGSYEQYF. The V gene is TRBV11-2, the J gene TRBJ2-7, with 11 bases lining up with TRBD1. Per germline, CDR1 SGHAT and CDR2 FQNNGV. Trimming took 4 bases from V and 4 from J; bases not matched to a gene: 3. CDR3 length: 14 residues.

The chain is built from TRBV7-9 and TRBJ2-5, with D perhaps TRBD2 (5 bases). Germline lookup yields CDR1 SEHNR and CDR2 FQNEAQ (reference sequence). The CDR3 runs to 13 residues. Trimming stripped 5 bases from V and 1 base from J, with 8 bases between. The chain's CDR3 is CASSRGFQETQYF. The CDR3 nucleotides read TGTGCCAGCAGCCGGGGTTTCCAAGAGACCCAGTACTTC.

The V call is TRBV30, the J call TRBJ2-2; TRBD2 agrees at 8 bases. The CDR3 totals 15 residues. Per the germline V gene, CDR1 is GTSNPN and CDR2 is SVGIG (reference sequence). The V segment lost 0 bases and the J segment 4 bases; nucleotides outside the gene matches: 4. The DNA of the CDR3 is TGTGCCTGGAGTGTAAGCGGGAGAAGCACCGGGGAGCTGTTTTTT. Amino acid sequence: CAWSVSGRSTGELFF.

The CDR3: CASSVRGGTGGYEQYF. The CDR3 nucleotides read TGTGCCAGCAGCGTACGTGGGGGGACAGGGGGCTACGAGCAGTACTTC. The genes are TRBV13 and TRBJ2-7, with 11 positions matching TRBD1. CDR1 is PRHDT, CDR2 FYEKMQ, per germline (reference sequence). J was trimmed by 3 bases and V by 5 bases; bases with no gene match: 9. The CDR3 runs to 16 residues.

This sequence joins TRBV6-1 and TRBJ2-7, with TRBD1 matching 9 bases. V was pared by 4 bases and J by 6 bases, with 7 bases of the junction left unmatched. The CDR3 is 14 residues long. Germline lookup yields CDR1 MNHNS and CDR2 SASEGT. The CDR3 is CASSVATGGFEQYF. CDR3 in DNA: TGTGCCAGCAGTGTTGCTACAGGGGGCTTCGAGCAGTACTTC.

This clone was found once. CDR3 in DNA: TGTGCCAGCAGCGGCGCACGACAGGGCTTCTCTGGAAACACCATATATTTT. This encodes CASSGARQGFSGNTIYF. The rearrangement links TRBV9 to TRBJ1-3; 7 bases align to TRBD1. The CDR3 sequence is 17 residues long. The germline V gene encodes CDR1 SGDLS and CDR2 YYNGEE. The V gene end was trimmed by 3 bases and the J gene end by 0 bases; junction bases not matched to a gene: 9.

This sequence joins TRBV5-1 and TRBJ2-7; D possibly corresponds to TRBD1 (5 bases). Germline V lookup: CDR1 SGHRS, CDR2 YFSETQ. With 4 bases removed from V and 5 bases from J, the gap between germline ends came to 19 bases. This CDR3 has 15 amino acids. CDR3 sequence: CASSDSTSGFNEQYF. DNA of the CDR3: TGCGCCAGCAGCGACTCAACCTCAGGGTTCAACGAGCAGTACTTC.

The chain carries TRBV28 and TRBJ2-7; no definite D call. Between the trimmed V and J ends, which lost 1 base and 2 bases, there was a span of 9 bases. The CDR3 is 14 residues long. Germline CDR1 MDHEN, CDR2 SYDVKM. The CDR3 region has the DNA TGTGCCAGCAGTTTATACGGAATTACCTACGAGCAGTACTTC. It translates to CASSLYGITYEQYF. Using reference TRBV28 and TRBJ2-7 for the parts outside the CDR3, the full variable domain is DVKVTQSSRYLVKRTGEKVFLECVQDMDHENMFWYRQDPGLGLRLIYFSYDVKMKEKGDIPEGYSVSREKKERFSLILESASTNQTSMYLCASSLYGITYEQYFGPGTRLTVT.

V usage is TRBV11-3 and J usage is TRBJ2-7; TRBD1 might be the D (6 bases). CDR3 length: 15 amino acids. Trimming left V 5 bases short and J 3 bases short, with 17 bases between. CDR1 is SGHNT, CDR2 YENEEA, per germline. CDR3 sequence: CASSESGALGYEQYF. The CDR3 DNA follows: TGTGCCAGCAGCGAGTCAGGGGCCCTCGGCTACGAGCAGTACTTC.

The J gene is TRBJ2-1, the V gene TRBV6-5, with D possibly being TRBD2 (5 bases). Trimming stripped 10 bases from V and 7 bases from J, with 17 bases between. Germline assignment: CDR1 MNHEY and CDR2 SVGAGI. The CDR3 consists of 13 residues. The CDR3 loop reads CATSSLGGNEQFF. In DNA, the CDR3 is TGTGCCACCTCTTCCCTAGGAGGTAATGAGCAGTTCTTC.

V and J are TRBV6-5 and TRBJ1-1, with D uncertain. The CDR3 sequence is 12 residues long. The germline V gene encodes CDR1 MNHEY and CDR2 SVGAGI. The V end lost 4 bases, the J end lost 8 bases, and 11 bases lay between the germline ends. The CDR3 coding sequence is TGTGCCAGCAGTTGGGAACGTCCCGAAGCTTTCTTT. It specifies CASSWERPEAFF.

This chain joins TRBV7-9 and TRBJ2-3; 12 positions match TRBD2. Trimming at V came to 5 bases and at J to 4 bases, leaving 7 bases not matched to a gene. This CDR3 region has 16 residues. Per germline, CDR1 SEHNR and CDR2 FQNEAQ (reference sequence). Here the CDR3 reads CASSAGLAGGADTQYF. DNA for the CDR3: TGTGCCAGCAGCGCGGGACTAGCGGGTGGGGCAGATACGCAGTATTTT.